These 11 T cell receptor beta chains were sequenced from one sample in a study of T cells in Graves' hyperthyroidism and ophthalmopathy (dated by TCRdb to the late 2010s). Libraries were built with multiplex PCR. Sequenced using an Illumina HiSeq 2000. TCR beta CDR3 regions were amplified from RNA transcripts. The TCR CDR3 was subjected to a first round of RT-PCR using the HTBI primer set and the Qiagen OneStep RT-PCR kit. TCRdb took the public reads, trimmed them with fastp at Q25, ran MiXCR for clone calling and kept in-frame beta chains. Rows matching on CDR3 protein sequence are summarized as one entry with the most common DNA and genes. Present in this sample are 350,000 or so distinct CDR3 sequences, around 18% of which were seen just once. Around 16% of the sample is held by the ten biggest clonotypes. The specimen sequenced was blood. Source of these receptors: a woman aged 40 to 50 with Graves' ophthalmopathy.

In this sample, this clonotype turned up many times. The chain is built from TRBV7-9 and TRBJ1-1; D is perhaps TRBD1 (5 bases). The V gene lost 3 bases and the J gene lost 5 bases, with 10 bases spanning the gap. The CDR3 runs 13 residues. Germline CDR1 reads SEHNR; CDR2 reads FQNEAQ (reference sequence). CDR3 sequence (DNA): TGTGCCAGCAGCTTCCAGGGAGGGACTGAAGCTTTCTTT. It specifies CASSFQGGTEAFF.

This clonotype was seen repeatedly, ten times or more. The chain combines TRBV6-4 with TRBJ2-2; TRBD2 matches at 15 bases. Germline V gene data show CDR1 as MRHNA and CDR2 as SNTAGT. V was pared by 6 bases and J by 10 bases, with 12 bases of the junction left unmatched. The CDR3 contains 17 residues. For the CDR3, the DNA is TGTGCCAGCAGGCAATCGTGGACTAGCGGGAGGGCTGCGGAGCTGTTTTTT. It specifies CASRQSWTSGRAAELFF.

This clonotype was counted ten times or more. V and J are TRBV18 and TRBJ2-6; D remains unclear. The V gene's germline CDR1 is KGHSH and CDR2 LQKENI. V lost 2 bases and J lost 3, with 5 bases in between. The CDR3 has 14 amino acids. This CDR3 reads CASSPGNGANVLTF. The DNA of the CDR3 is TGTGCCAGCTCACCAGGGAATGGGGCCAACGTCCTGACTTTC.

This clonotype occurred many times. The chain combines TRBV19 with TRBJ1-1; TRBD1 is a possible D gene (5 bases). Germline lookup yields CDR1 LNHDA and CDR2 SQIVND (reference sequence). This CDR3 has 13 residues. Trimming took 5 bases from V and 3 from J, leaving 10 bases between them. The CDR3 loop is CASSGGTYTEAFF. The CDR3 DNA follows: TGTGCCAGTAGTGGGGGGACGTACACTGAAGCTTTCTTT.

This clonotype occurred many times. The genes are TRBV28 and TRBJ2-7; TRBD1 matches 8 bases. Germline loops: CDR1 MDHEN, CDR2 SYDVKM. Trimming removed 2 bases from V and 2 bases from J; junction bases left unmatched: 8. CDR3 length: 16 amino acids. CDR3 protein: CASSLEGGTGTYEQYF. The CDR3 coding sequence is TGTGCCAGCAGTTTAGAAGGTGGGACAGGTACCTACGAGCAGTACTTC.

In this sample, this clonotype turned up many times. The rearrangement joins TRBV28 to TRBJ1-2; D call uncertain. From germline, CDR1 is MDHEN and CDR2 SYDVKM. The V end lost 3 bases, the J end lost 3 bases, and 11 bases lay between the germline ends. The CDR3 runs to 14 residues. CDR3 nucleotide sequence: TGTGCCAGCAGTTTTATTGAGTCCCACTATGGCTACACCTTC. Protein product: CASSFIESHYGYTF.

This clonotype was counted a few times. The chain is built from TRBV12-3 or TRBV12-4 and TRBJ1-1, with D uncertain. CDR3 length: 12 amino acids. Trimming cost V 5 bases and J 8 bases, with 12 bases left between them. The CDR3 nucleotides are TGTGCCAGCAGTCCCGGGAGGAGGGAAGCTTTCTTT. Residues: CASSPGRREAFF.

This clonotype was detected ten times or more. CDR3 sequence: CASALGGDYEQYF. Here the CDR3 DNA reads TGTGCCAGCGCCCTAGGGGGGGACTACGAGCAGTACTTC. The chain is built from TRBV7-2 and TRBJ2-7; D perhaps matches TRBD2 (7 bases). The CDR3 has 13 residues. In germline, CDR1 is SGHTA, CDR2 FQGNSA. V lost 8 bases to trimming and J lost 3 bases, with 14 bases between them.

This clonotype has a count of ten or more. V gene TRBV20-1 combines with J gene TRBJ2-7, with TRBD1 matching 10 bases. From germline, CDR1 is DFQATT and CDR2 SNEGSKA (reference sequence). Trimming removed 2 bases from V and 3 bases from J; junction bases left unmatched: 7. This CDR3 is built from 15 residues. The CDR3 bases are TGCAGTGCTAGATTGGGGACAGGGGTACGCTACGAGCAGTACTTC. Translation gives CSARLGTGVRYEQYF.

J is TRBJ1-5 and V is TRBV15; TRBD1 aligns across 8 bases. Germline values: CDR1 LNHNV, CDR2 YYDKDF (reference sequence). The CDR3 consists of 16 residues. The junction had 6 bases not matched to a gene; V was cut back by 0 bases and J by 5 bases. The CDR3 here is CATSRDLDRVHQPQHF. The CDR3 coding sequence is TGTGCCACCAGCAGAGACTTGGACAGGGTACATCAGCCCCAGCATTTT.

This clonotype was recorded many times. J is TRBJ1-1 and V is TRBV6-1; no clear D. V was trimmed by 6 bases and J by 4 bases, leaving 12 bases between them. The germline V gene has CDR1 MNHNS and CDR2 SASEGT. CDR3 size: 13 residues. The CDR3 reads CASRDRQLTEAFF. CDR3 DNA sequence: TGTGCCAGCAGGGATAGACAACTCACTGAAGCTTTCTTT.